Each of the 26 T cell receptor beta chains below was sequenced from the same sample in a study of beta chain features in type 1 diabetes (dated by TCRdb to 2016 to 2019). These receptors have no known antigen. Points the paper makes about the study in general: Type 1 diabetes patients showed a moderate but significant shortening of TCRB CDR3 length in all four CD4+ subsets.

Library creation used the immunoSEQ multiplex PCR assay. The entire isolated RNA was reverse transcribed using the High Capacity cDNA Reverse Transcription Kit, and thus expressed TCRB transcripts were sequenced. TCRdb re-hosts the immuneACCESS table, in-frame sequences only. Its copies lack some clones; in the studies checked, an unresolved V gene accounts for under half of them, and the cause for the rest is not known. Recorded for this sample are some 170,000 clones; roughly 63% of them occurred a single time. The ten largest make up approximately 0.09% of the sample. The material sequenced was naive CD4+ T cells from blood. Taken with the paper, the label for cell subset or site translates to: true naive CD4+ T cells. These receptors were taken from a man aged 25-45 years with type 1 diabetes.

V and J are TRBV19 and TRBJ1-3; D possibly corresponds to TRBD1 (5 bases). In germline, CDR1 is LNHDA, CDR2 SQIVND (reference sequence). This CDR3 is 16 amino acids long. V lost 10 bases to trimming and J lost 0 bases, with 19 bases between them. The DNA of the CDR3 is TGTGCCACCAATGAAGGGGAGAGATTCTCTGGAAACACCATATATTTT. Protein: CATNEGERFSGNTIYF. The variable domain in full, completed from reference TRBV19 and TRBJ1-3, reads DGGITQSPKYLFRKEGQNVTLSCEQNLNHDAMYWYRQDPGQGLRLIYYSQIVNDFQKGDIAEGYSVSREKKESFPLTVTSAQKNPTAFYLCATNEGERFSGNTIYFGEGSWLTVV.

The chain carries TRBV30 and TRBJ2-3, with a tentative D call TRBD2 (5 bases). The CDR3 is 15 amino acids. The germline V and J ends were trimmed by 0 bases and 2 bases, with 12 bases remaining between them. CDR1 and CDR2 from the germline V gene are GTSNPN and SVGIG (reference sequence). CDR3 in DNA: TGTGCCTGGAGTGTGGTGAACGGGAACACAGATACGCAGTATTTT. Protein sequence: CAWSVVNGNTDTQYF.

This sequence joins TRBV7-9 and TRBJ1-1, with 8 bases that match TRBD1. Trimming took 2 bases from V and 2 from J; bases not matched to a gene: 4. Per germline, CDR1 SEHNR and CDR2 FQNEAQ (reference sequence). The length of the CDR3 is 15 residues. CDR3 in DNA: TGTGCCAGCAGCTTACGACAGGGGTCCAACACTGAAGCTTTCTTT. Amino acid sequence: CASSLRQGSNTEAFF.

The rearrangement uses TRBV5-6 and TRBJ1-2, with 7 bases aligning to TRBD1. CDR3 size: 14 residues. V lost 4 bases to trimming and J lost 8 bases; unmatched junction nucleotides: 11. CDR1 and CDR2 from the germline V gene are SGHDT and YYEEEE. CDR3 sequence (DNA): TGTGCCAGCAGCCCCAGGGGGACGGCCTGGGGCTACACCTTC. Translating it yields CASSPRGTAWGYTF.

The CDR3 DNA reads TGTGCCAGCAGTGAGACTAGCCTGATCTACAATGAGCAGTTCTTC. It codes for CASSETSLIYNEQFF. The chain recombines TRBV6-1 with TRBJ2-1; 7 bases align to TRBD2. The CDR3 consists of 15 residues. V shed 3 bases, J shed 3 bases, and the junction held 5 bases outside the gene matches. Germline lookup yields CDR1 MNHNS and CDR2 SASEGT.

V usage is TRBV2 and J usage is TRBJ2-4; D gene ambiguous. V was cut by 4 bases and J by 1 base, with 5 bases left in between. In germline, CDR1 is SNHLY, CDR2 FYNNEI. The CDR3 is 13 amino acids. CDR3 nucleotides: TGTGCCAGCAGTGGGTCTGCCAAAAACATTCAGTACTTC. Translating it yields CASSGSAKNIQYF.

V and J are TRBV7-8 and TRBJ2-6; D might be TRBD1 (7 bases). Germline CDR1 and CDR2: SGHVS and FQNEAQ. V lost 5 bases, J lost 2 bases, and 16 bases lay in between. This CDR3 region has 17 residues. Written as DNA, the CDR3 is TGTGCCAGCAGCACCCGGACCAGGGGGGCTGGGGCCAACGTCCTGACTTTC. The encoded protein is CASSTRTRGAGANVLTF.

This rearrangement joins TRBV30 to TRBJ1-4, with D perhaps TRBD1 (6 bases). V was pared by 3 bases and J by 3 bases, with 11 bases between. Germline CDR1 and CDR2: GTSNPN and SVGIG (reference sequence). This CDR3 is 14 amino acids long. The DNA for the CDR3 is TGTGCCTGGAGAAGAGGGGGATCTAATGAAAAACTGTTTTTT. Encoded protein: CAWRRGGSNEKLFF.

The chain carries TRBV25-1 and TRBJ1-6; D not resolved. The V and J ends lost 4 bases and 14 bases respectively, with 9 bases between them. In germline, CDR1 is MGHDK, CDR2 SYGVNS. This CDR3 has 11 residues. CDR3 loop: CASSAHSALHF. DNA of the CDR3: TGTGCCAGCAGTGCGCACTCTGCCCTCCACTTT.

The genes are TRBV15 and TRBJ2-5, with D maybe TRBD2 (6 bases). Trimming took off 2 bases at V and 5 bases at J, with 15 bases between the two ends. The length of the CDR3 is 15 residues. In germline, CDR1 is LNHNV, CDR2 YYDKDF (reference sequence). This CDR3 is CATSRRSGGSETQYF. CDR3 in DNA: TGTGCCACCAGCAGAAGATCAGGAGGGTCGGAGACCCAGTACTTC.

In this sample, this clone turned up once. The V call is TRBV29-1, the J call TRBJ1-1, with no clear D. The germline V gene has CDR1 SQVTM and CDR2 ANQGSEA. The CDR3 is 13 residues long. V gave up 2 bases and J gave up 0 bases, with 7 bases separating them. CDR3 DNA: TGCAGCGTTGAAAACACCTTGAACACTGAAGCTTTCTTT. Protein: CSVENTLNTEAFF.

This clone was seen a few times. The V call is TRBV14, the J call TRBJ1-5; TRBD1 is a possible D gene (6 bases). Germline V lookup: CDR1 SGHDN, CDR2 FVKESK. Trimming took 1 base from V and 3 from J, leaving 13 bases between them. CDR3 size: 16 residues. The CDR3 bases are TGTGCCAGCAGCCAAGGACGGGACATATTCAATCAGCCCCAGCATTTT. Translating it yields CASSQGRDIFNQPQHF.

V and J are TRBV2 and TRBJ1-5; D gene unclear. The V end was cut by 7 bases, the J end by 0 bases, with 10 bases between. Germline CDR1 and CDR2: SNHLY and FYNNEI. This CDR3 spans 14 amino acids. CDR3: CASTEADSNQPQHF. CDR3 nucleotide sequence: TGTGCCAGCACGGAGGCCGATAGCAATCAGCCCCAGCATTTT.

This CDR3 is CASSLGLFTEAFF. The CDR3 DNA sequence: TGTGCCAGCAGCCTAGGACTGTTTACTGAAGCTTTCTTT. V and J are TRBV14 and TRBJ1-1; D is unresolved. Germline loops: CDR1 SGHDN, CDR2 FVKESK. CDR3 length: 13 residues. The germline V and J ends were trimmed by 4 bases and 5 bases, with 11 bases remaining between them.

The chain combines TRBV30 with TRBJ1-6; D not certain. CDR1 and CDR2 (germline): GTSNPN, SVGIG (reference sequence). V lost 0 bases, J lost 9 bases, and 21 bases lay in between. The length of the CDR3 is 17 residues. The CDR3 nucleotides read TGTGCCTGGAGTGTACCAAGTGGAGGCAGTTTTGGTTCACCCCTCCACTTT. This gives the protein CAWSVPSGGSFGSPLHF.

This chain uses TRBV30 with TRBJ1-2; 12 positions agree with TRBD1. After removal of 0 bases from V and 6 bases from J, the junction contained 2 bases not matched to a gene. Germline V lookup: CDR1 GTSNPN, CDR2 SVGIG (reference sequence). The CDR3 runs to 14 residues. CDR3 protein: CAWSVGQGANGYTF. CDR3 coding DNA: TGTGCCTGGAGTGTGGGACAGGGGGCGAATGGCTACACCTTC.

This clone was counted only a few times. This chain connects TRBV30 to TRBJ1-4; D not certain. The V end lost 3 bases, the J end lost 0 bases, and 2 bases lay between the germline ends. Germline CDR1 GTSNPN, CDR2 SVGIG (reference sequence). This CDR3 has 12 residues. The CDR3 DNA reads TGTGCCTGGAGCCCAACTAATGAAAAACTGTTTTTT. Its protein product is CAWSPTNEKLFF.

This rearrangement joins TRBV7-2 to TRBJ1-5; D remains ambiguous. The CDR3 has 13 amino acids. Trimming pared 7 bases from V and 6 bases from J, leaving 13 bases between. Germline V gives CDR1 SGHTA, CDR2 FQGNSA. CDR3 DNA: TGTGCCAGCAACTTCCTGGAGGGTCAGCCCCAGCATTTT. It is translated as CASNFLEGQPQHF.

The chain employs TRBV2 and TRBJ2-7, with 7 bases aligning to TRBD1. The CDR3 contains 15 residues. From germline, CDR1 is SNHLY and CDR2 FYNNEI. J was trimmed by 6 bases and V by 7 bases; bases with no gene match: 15. The CDR3: CASKPDGDRVSEQYF. In DNA, the CDR3 is TGTGCCAGCAAGCCTGATGGAGACAGGGTCTCCGAGCAGTACTTC.

This clone appeared a few times. The V and J genes are TRBV29-1 and TRBJ2-5; 7 bases fit TRBD2. Germline V gives CDR1 SQVTM, CDR2 ANQGSEA. V gave up 2 bases and J gave up 5 bases; unmatched junction bases: 8. The CDR3 extends over 14 amino acids. In nucleotides, the CDR3 is TGCAGCGTTGAACGAGCGGGGATTGTTGAGACCCAGTACTTC. Translated, it gives CSVERAGIVETQYF.

The chain is built from TRBV13 and TRBJ2-7, with 12 nucleotides matching TRBD2. The CDR3 consists of 15 residues. Germline trimming cut 5 bases from V and 3 bases from J; bases unmatched to any gene: 5. Germline V gene data show CDR1 as PRHDT and CDR2 as FYEKMQ (reference sequence). CDR3 in DNA: TGTGCCAGCAGCACCACTAGCGGGGGGTTCTACGAGCAGTACTTC. This translates into CASSTTSGGFYEQYF. Looking up the rest from reference TRBV13 and TRBJ2-7 gives the full variable domain: AAGVIQSPRHLIKEKRETATLKCYPIPRHDTVYWYQQGPGQDPQFLISFYEKMQSDKGSIPDRFSAQQFSDYHSELNMSSLELGDSALYFCASSTTSGGFYEQYFGPGTRLTVT.

This clone was counted only a few times. The chain employs TRBV23-1 and TRBJ2-5; D is uncertain. TRBV23-1 counts as an open reading frame of uncertain function. This CDR3 contains 14 residues. The germline V and J ends were trimmed by 0 bases and 2 bases, with 7 bases remaining between them. The CDR3 coding sequence is TGCGCCAGCAGTCAATCGGACCAGCAAGAGACCCAGTACTTC. Protein sequence: CASSQSDQQETQYF.

The chain recombines TRBV30 with TRBJ1-5; D is ambiguous. Trimming removed 1 base at V and 3 bases at J, with 10 bases between. The germline gives CDR1 GTSNPN, CDR2 SVGIG (reference sequence). This CDR3 spans 14 amino acids. CDR3 nucleotide sequence: TGTGCCTGGAGTGATTTAGGTCTCAATCAGCCCCAGCATTTT. Amino acid sequence: CAWSDLGLNQPQHF.

This clone was counted a few times. The CDR3 DNA reads TGCAGCGTTGATGATCCGGGACTAGCGTCTTCAGAGACCCAGTACTTC. This gives the protein CSVDDPGLASSETQYF. V gene TRBV29-1 combines with J gene TRBJ2-5; 10 bases fit TRBD2. Germline lookup yields CDR1 SQVTM and CDR2 ANQGSEA. The trim removed 3 bases at V and 4 bases at J, leaving 11 bases unmatched. CDR3 length: 16 amino acids. The full variable domain, in which reference TRBV29-1 and TRBJ2-5 provide the parts outside the CDR3, is SAVISQKPSRDICQRGTSLTIQCQVDSQVTMMFWYRQQPGQSLTLIATANQGSEATYESGFVIDKFPISRPNLTFSTLTVSNMSPEDSSIYLCSVDDPGLASSETQYFGPGTRLLVL.

This clone was seen more than once but under ten times. The CDR3 sequence is CAWSGGQVITDTQYF. CDR3 bases: TGTGCCTGGAGTGGGGGACAGGTAATCACAGATACGCAGTATTTT. This sequence joins TRBV30 and TRBJ2-3, with TRBD1 identical over 8 bases. This CDR3 spans 15 amino acids. V lost 1 base, J lost 2 bases, and 5 bases stayed unmatched. The germline V gene has CDR1 GTSNPN and CDR2 SVGIG (reference sequence).

CDR3: CSVRDREYYEQYF. In DNA form, the CDR3 reads TGCAGCGTACGGGACAGAGAATACTACGAGCAGTACTTC. The chain is built from TRBV29-1 and TRBJ2-7; TRBD1 aligns across 7 bases. CDR1 and CDR2 from the germline V gene are SQVTM and ANQGSEA. With 6 bases clipped from V and 3 bases from J, the junction kept 8 bases outside the gene matches. The CDR3 sequence is 13 residues long.